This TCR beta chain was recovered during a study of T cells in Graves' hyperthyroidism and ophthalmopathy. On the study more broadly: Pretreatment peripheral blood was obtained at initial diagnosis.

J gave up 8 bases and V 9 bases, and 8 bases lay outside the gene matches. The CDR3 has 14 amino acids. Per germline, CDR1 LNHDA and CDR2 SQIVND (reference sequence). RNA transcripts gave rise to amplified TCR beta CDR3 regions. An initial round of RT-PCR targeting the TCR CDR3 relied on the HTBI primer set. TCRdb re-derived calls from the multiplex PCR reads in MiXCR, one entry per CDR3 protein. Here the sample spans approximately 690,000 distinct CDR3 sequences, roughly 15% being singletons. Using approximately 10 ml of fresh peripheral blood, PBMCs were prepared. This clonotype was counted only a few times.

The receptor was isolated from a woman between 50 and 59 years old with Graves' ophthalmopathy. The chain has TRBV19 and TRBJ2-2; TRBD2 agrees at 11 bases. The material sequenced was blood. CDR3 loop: CASGIAGGRGELFF. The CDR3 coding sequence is TGTGCCAGCGGCATAGCGGGAGGGCGGGGGGAGCTGTTTTTT.